Each of the 19 T cell receptor beta chains below was sequenced from the same sample in a study of blood T cell repertoires in COVID-19. TCRdb's table, derived via immunoSEQ multiplex PCR, lists solely in-frame clones and lacks some. The table includes about 200,000 clones, 70% to 85% detected once. The sequencing input was peripheral blood. The origin of the receptors is a man in his fifties or sixties who had recovered from COVID-19.

The genes are TRBV5-8 and TRBJ2-7, with 10 bases lining up with TRBD2. Trimming cost V 0 bases and J 4 bases; bases outside gene matches: 4. The length of the CDR3 is 15 residues. Germline loops: CDR1 SGHTS, CDR2 YDEGEE. The CDR3 DNA sequence: TGTGCCAGCAGCTTGGAACTAGCGGGAAGATACGAGCAGTACTTC. This gives the protein CASSLELAGRYEQYF.

This clone was observed a handful of times. The CDR3 sequence is CAWSSGGHYGYTF. CDR3 DNA sequence: TGTGCCTGGAGTTCAGGGGGCCACTATGGCTACACCTTC. This chain uses TRBV30 with TRBJ1-2, with 8 nucleotides matching TRBD1. V lost 2 bases to trimming and J lost 3 bases; unmatched junction nucleotides: 2. CDR1 is GTSNPN, CDR2 SVGIG, per germline (reference sequence). The CDR3 is made up of 13 amino acids.

The chain employs TRBV5-1 and TRBJ2-1; D is possibly TRBD2 (6 bases). V was clipped by 4 bases and J by 2 bases, with 16 bases between them. This CDR3 region has 16 residues. Germline values: CDR1 SGHRS, CDR2 YFSETQ. Here the CDR3 reads CASSKSSAQAYNEQFF. Written as DNA, the CDR3 is TGCGCCAGCAGCAAATCTAGCGCGCAGGCCTACAATGAGCAGTTCTTC.

The chain recombines TRBV9 with TRBJ2-7, with D perhaps TRBD1 (6 bases). The germline CDR1 and CDR2 sequences are SGDLS and YYNGEE. Between the trimmed V and J ends, which lost 4 bases and 5 bases, there was a span of 13 bases. This CDR3 spans 13 amino acids. The CDR3 nucleotides read TGTGCCAGCAGCATCAGGGGTTCCAACGAGCAGTACTTC. Protein: CASSIRGSNEQYF.

The chain is built from TRBV18 and TRBJ2-7; D ambiguous. V shed 2 bases and J shed 4 bases, with 6 bases lying between them. The CDR3 is 12 amino acids. Germline V gene data show CDR1 as KGHSH and CDR2 as LQKENI. CDR3 sequence reads: CASSPSRYEQYF. Here the CDR3 DNA reads TGTGCCAGCTCACCAAGTCGGTACGAGCAGTACTTC.

This clone was detected a few times. V usage is TRBV2 and J usage is TRBJ1-3; D remains ambiguous. Germline-derived CDR1 and CDR2 are SNHLY and FYNNEI. V was cut by 1 base and J by 8 bases, with 18 bases left in between. The length of the CDR3 is 16 residues. The CDR3 protein is CASSEVVGGPGDTIYF. The CDR3 region has the DNA TGTGCCAGCAGTGAAGTAGTTGGCGGGCCTGGGGACACCATATATTTT.

The DNA for the CDR3 is TGTGCCAGCAGTGAATCCCCCGTACAGGGTCTGGAGCAGTACTTC. Its translation is CASSESPVQGLEQYF. This sequence joins TRBV6-1 and TRBJ2-7; the D gene is possibly TRBD1 (6 bases). The CDR3 runs to 15 residues. Trimming removed 2 bases from V and 7 bases from J, with 18 bases in between. Germline V gives CDR1 MNHNS, CDR2 SASEGT.

The chain uses TRBV19 and TRBJ2-3, with 10 positions matching TRBD2. The V gene's germline CDR1 is LNHDA and CDR2 SQIVND (reference sequence). After removal of 5 bases from V and 4 bases from J, the junction contained 18 bases not matched to a gene. CDR3 length: 19 residues. CDR3 coding DNA: TGTGCCAGTAGTTCCCCAACGAGACAAGCGGGAGGGCCCTCAGATACGCAGTATTTT. As protein: CASSSPTRQAGGPSDTQYF. Combining the CDR3 with reference TRBV19 and TRBJ2-3 gives the whole variable domain DGGITQSPKYLFRKEGQNVTLSCEQNLNHDAMYWYRQDPGQGLRLIYYSQIVNDFQKGDIAEGYSVSREKKESFPLTVTSAQKNPTAFYLCASSSPTRQAGGPSDTQYFGPGTRLTVL.

This clone was detected many times. CDR3 protein: CASSLSRGYGYTF. The CDR3 coding sequence is TGTGCCAGCAGCTTGTCTAGGGGCTATGGCTACACCTTC. The chain recombines TRBV5-4 with TRBJ1-2; weak D call: TRBD1 (5 bases). Germline values: CDR1 SGHNT, CDR2 YYREEE (reference sequence). This CDR3 has 13 residues. V was trimmed by 1 base and J by 4 bases, leaving 8 bases between them.

V usage is TRBV5-1 and J usage is TRBJ1-4, with 7 bases lining up with TRBD1. This CDR3 comprises 15 residues. The germline V gene encodes CDR1 SGHRS and CDR2 YFSETQ. Trimming removed 4 bases from V and 2 bases from J; junction bases left unmatched: 5. The CDR3 protein is CASSLRDSTNEKLFF. CDR3 DNA sequence: TGCGCCAGCAGCCTCCGGGACAGCACTAATGAAAAACTGTTTTTT.

J is TRBJ1-5 and V is TRBV28, with 10 bases aligning to TRBD1. With V trimmed by 5 bases and J by 2 bases, 12 bases remained unmatched. Germline CDR1 MDHEN, CDR2 SYDVKM. This CDR3 contains 18 residues. The CDR3 nucleotides are TGTGCCAGCAGTCCCGGGACAGGGGACCCCTCTGGCAATCAGCCCCAGCATTTT. This encodes CASSPGTGDPSGNQPQHF.

This clone was seen a handful of times. This chain connects TRBV7-9 to TRBJ1-1; TRBD1 matches at 7 bases. CDR3 length: 16 residues. Germline loops: CDR1 SEHNR, CDR2 FQNEAQ (reference sequence). With 1 base clipped from V and 0 bases from J, the junction kept 5 bases outside the gene matches. DNA of the CDR3: TGTGCCAGCAGCTTAGGGGGACAGATTTTGAACACTGAAGCTTTCTTT. This encodes CASSLGGQILNTEAFF.

This clone came up once. J is TRBJ2-5 and V is TRBV7-2; D is possibly TRBD1 (7 bases). CDR1 SGHTA and CDR2 FQGNSA come from the germline V gene. This CDR3 spans 17 amino acids. The V and J ends lost 2 bases and 2 bases respectively, with 18 bases between them. CDR3 loop: CASSLFRSTGRQETQYF. CDR3 in DNA: TGTGCCAGCAGCTTATTCCGGTCGACAGGGAGGCAAGAGACCCAGTACTTC.

This chain uses TRBV14 with TRBJ2-7, with D tentatively TRBD1 (5 bases). Per the germline V gene, CDR1 is SGHDN and CDR2 is FVKESK. The CDR3 spans 17 residues. Trimming cost V 1 base and J 9 bases, with 25 bases left between them. CDR3 sequence reads: CASSQGVGVAVNGRQYF. The CDR3 DNA reads TGTGCCAGCAGCCAAGGTGTAGGGGTGGCTGTAAATGGGCGGCAGTACTTC.

This chain links TRBV7-9 with TRBJ1-5; 7 nucleotides match TRBD1. The CDR3 is 16 residues long. Germline CDR1 reads SEHNR; CDR2 reads FQNEAQ (reference sequence). Germline trimming cut 6 bases from V and 6 bases from J; bases unmatched to any gene: 14. The CDR3 spells CASSLDSSTGIQPQHF. For the CDR3, the DNA is TGTGCCAGCAGTCTCGACTCATCGACAGGGATTCAGCCCCAGCATTTT.

The rearrangement links TRBV11-2 to TRBJ2-2, with D hard to call. Between the trimmed V and J ends, which lost 2 bases and 9 bases, there was a span of 13 bases. Germline-derived CDR1 and CDR2 are SGHAT and FQNNGV. This CDR3 comprises 14 residues. CDR3 loop: CASSLSHGSRELFF. The CDR3 region has the DNA TGTGCCAGCAGCTTAAGTCACGGGTCCCGGGAGCTGTTTTTT.

The chain couples TRBV28 to TRBJ2-7; 7 nucleotides agree with TRBD1. Looked up from germline, CDR1 is MDHEN and CDR2 is SYDVKM. The V gene end was trimmed by 6 bases and the J gene end by 2 bases; junction bases not matched to a gene: 7. This CDR3 comprises 14 residues. CDR3 in amino acids: CASRGQATPYEQYF. The CDR3, as DNA: TGTGCCAGCAGAGGACAGGCTACCCCCTACGAGCAGTACTTC.

Comment on this clone: Different DNA sequences within this sample yield the same CDR3. The chain links TRBV18 to TRBJ2-5; D might be TRBD2 (6 bases). Per germline, CDR1 KGHSH and CDR2 LQKENI. Trimming stripped 1 base from V and 1 base from J, with 7 bases between. CDR3 length equals 14 residues. CDR3 residues: CASSPRGLQETQYF. In nucleotides, the CDR3 is TGTGCCAGCTCACCACGGGGACTCCAAGAGACCCAGTACTTC.

This chain connects TRBV4-1 to TRBJ2-1, with D perhaps TRBD2 (6 bases). With 8 bases removed from V and 3 bases from J, the gap between germline ends came to 8 bases. The CDR3 totals 12 residues. The germline gives CDR1 MGHRA, CDR2 YSYEKL. The CDR3 is CASWDFYNEQFF. The CDR3, as DNA: TGCGCCAGCTGGGACTTCTACAATGAGCAGTTCTTC.